Below, 20 T cell receptor beta chains from the same sample are listed, as sequenced in a study of shared clonotypes between healthy human individuals. The method was immunoSEQ multiplex PCR; TCRdb's version includes in-frame clones alone and lacks a portion of them. The sample lists 2,500,000 or so clones, approximately 92% seen once, with 0.13% to 0.15% in the top ten. Sequenced: naive CD4+ T cells sorted from blood. Subset noted: CD45RA+ positively selected. The receptors shown here come from a man aged 18-30 years in good health.

V is TRBV5-1 and J is TRBJ2-7, with TRBD1 matching 8 bases. The germline V gene encodes CDR1 SGHRS and CDR2 YFSETQ. The CDR3 runs to 14 residues. J lost 5 bases, V lost 3 bases, and 7 bases had no gene match. The CDR3 spells CASSSSDRGDEQYF. The CDR3 nucleotides read TGCGCCAGCAGCTCGTCCGACAGGGGCGACGAGCAGTACTTC. The full variable domain, with the rest looked up from reference TRBV5-1 and TRBJ2-7, is KAGVTQTPRYLIKTRGQQVTLSCSPISGHRSVSWYQQTPGQGLQFLFEYFSETQRNKGNFPGRFSGRQFSNSRSEMNVSTLELGDSALYLCASSSSDRGDEQYFGPGTRLTVT.

Note on this clone: Within the sample, other DNA sequences also encode this same CDR3. J is TRBJ1-5 and V is TRBV19; perhaps TRBD1 as D (5 bases). Trimming left V 1 base short and J 1 base short, with 8 bases between. Germline CDR1 is LNHDA and CDR2 is SQIVND (reference sequence). The CDR3 sequence is 15 residues long. CDR3 residues: CASSIVRDSNQPQHF. In DNA, the CDR3 is TGTGCCAGTAGTATAGTCAGGGACAGCAATCAGCCCCAGCATTTT.

The chain links TRBV7-6 to TRBJ2-1, with 7 bases lining up with TRBD2. CDR1 is SGHVS and CDR2 is FNYEAQ in the germline V gene. V was pared by 6 bases and J by 3 bases, with 8 bases of the junction left unmatched. The CDR3 covers 15 residues. The CDR3 sequence is CASSGTGGFYNEQFF. In DNA form, the CDR3 reads TGTGCCAGCAGTGGAACGGGAGGATTCTACAATGAGCAGTTCTTC.

This clone showed up just once. The V and J genes are TRBV6-5 and TRBJ1-3; D gene uncertain. With 0 bases removed from V and 0 bases from J, the gap between germline ends came to 9 bases. This CDR3 region has 16 residues. Germline V CDR1 and CDR2: MNHEY, SVGAGI. CDR3 DNA: TGTGCCAGCAGTTACTCGAGGGCCGACTCTGGAAACACCATATATTTT. As protein: CASSYSRADSGNTIYF.

The CDR3 DNA is TGTGCCAGCAGCTTGACGGGACAGACTACGAAGCAGTACTTC. It yields the protein CASSLTGQTTKQYF. The chain joins TRBV7-9 to TRBJ2-7; the match to TRBD1 covers 7 bases. CDR3 length equals 14 residues. V shed 3 bases, J shed 8 bases, and the junction held 10 bases outside the gene matches. Germline assignment: CDR1 SEHNR and CDR2 FQNEAQ (reference sequence).

This sequence joins TRBV7-2 and TRBJ2-3; TRBD2 matches at 7 bases. From germline, CDR1 is SGHTA and CDR2 FQGNSA. The ends lost 4 bases at V and 6 bases at J; junction bases unmatched: 4. The CDR3 has 13 amino acids. CDR3 bases: TGTGCCAGCAGCTCCGCGGGAGCCGATACGCAGTATTTT. It encodes CASSSAGADTQYF.

The chain carries TRBV9 and TRBJ2-7; 10 nucleotides agree with TRBD1. The germline CDR1 and CDR2 sequences are SGDLS and YYNGEE. Trimming at V came to 5 bases and at J to 0 bases, leaving 5 bases not matched to a gene. CDR3 length: 15 residues. The CDR3 DNA is TGTGCCAGCAGTAGACAGGGGGCGAGCTCCTACGAGCAGTACTTC. It codes for CASSRQGASSYEQYF.

As regards this clone: The identical CDR3 is also encoded by other nucleotide sequences in the sample. The CDR3: CASSLTSYTDTQYF. The CDR3 nucleotides are TGCGCCAGCAGCCTGACCAGCTACACAGATACGCAGTATTTT. The V and J genes are TRBV5-1 and TRBJ2-3; no reliable D call. V lost 4 bases, J lost 2 bases, and 11 bases lay in between. There are 14 residues in the CDR3. The germline CDR1 and CDR2 sequences are SGHRS and YFSETQ. The whole variable domain, filled in from reference TRBV5-1 and TRBJ2-3, reads KAGVTQTPRYLIKTRGQQVTLSCSPISGHRSVSWYQQTPGQGLQFLFEYFSETQRNKGNFPGRFSGRQFSNSRSEMNVSTLELGDSALYLCASSLTSYTDTQYFGPGTRLTVL.

This chain joins TRBV11-2 and TRBJ2-5, with D perhaps matching TRBD1 or TRBD2 (5 bases each). This CDR3 contains 18 residues. Trimming left V 5 bases short and J 1 base short, with 23 bases between. Germline lookup yields CDR1 SGHAT and CDR2 FQNNGV. DNA for the CDR3: TGTGCCAGCAGCCCCCGTGGAGTCGGGGCCCCCCCCCAAGAGACCCAGTACTTC. Encoded protein: CASSPRGVGAPPQETQYF. Full variable domain (rest looked up from reference TRBV11-2 and TRBJ2-5): EAGVAQSPRYKIIEKRQSVAFWCNPISGHATLYWYQQILGQGPKLLIQFQNNGVVDDSQLPKDRFSAERLKGVDSTLKIQPAKLEDSAVYLCASSPRGVGAPPQETQYFGPGTRLLVL.

A note on this clone: This sample includes further DNA sequences coding for the same CDR3. V usage is TRBV28 and J usage is TRBJ2-3, with D uncertain. V was trimmed by 2 bases and J by 6 bases, leaving 9 bases between them. This CDR3 has 13 residues. Germline V CDR1 and CDR2: MDHEN, SYDVKM. The CDR3 sequence: CASSLRAPDTQYF. CDR3 coding DNA: TGTGCCAGCAGTTTACGAGCCCCGGATACGCAGTATTTT.

The chain joins TRBV5-8 to TRBJ2-2, with D possibly matching TRBD1 (6 bases). The CDR3 totals 15 residues. Germline values: CDR1 SGHTS, CDR2 YDEGEE. The V end was cut by 4 bases, the J end by 2 bases, with 12 bases between. CDR3 coding DNA: TGTGCCAGCAGCCCCCTGGACAGCAACACCGGGGAGCTGTTTTTT. Amino acids: CASSPLDSNTGELFF.

The V gene is TRBV18, the J gene TRBJ2-7; D remains unclear. The CDR3 has 14 residues. V dropped 2 bases and J dropped 0 bases, with 8 bases sitting between them. Germline CDR1 and CDR2: KGHSH and LQKENI. The CDR3, as DNA: TGTGCCAGCTCACCAGGCGATAACTCCTACGAGCAGTACTTC. Translating it yields CASSPGDNSYEQYF.

The CDR3 region is CASSQTGEAFF. DNA of the CDR3: TGTGCCAGCAGCCAAACAGGGGAAGCTTTCTTT. The chain employs TRBV2 and TRBJ1-1; maybe TRBD1 (6 bases). The CDR3 is 11 amino acids. Germline lookup yields CDR1 SNHLY and CDR2 FYNNEI. V was cut by 6 bases and J by 8 bases, with 10 bases left in between.

The J gene is TRBJ1-6, the V gene TRBV28, with 11 bases aligning to TRBD1. The CDR3 totals 15 residues. CDR1 and CDR2 from the germline V gene are MDHEN and SYDVKM. Germline trimming cut 7 bases from V and 10 bases from J; bases unmatched to any gene: 9. CDR3 coding DNA: TGTGCCAGCAAAACGGACAGGGGGCTTGCGTCACCCCTCCACTTT. Translating gives CASKTDRGLASPLHF. Looking up the rest from reference TRBV28 and TRBJ1-6 gives the full variable domain: DVKVTQSSRYLVKRTGEKVFLECVQDMDHENMFWYRQDPGLGLRLIYFSYDVKMKEKGDIPEGYSVSREKKERFSLILESASTNQTSMYLCASKTDRGLASPLHFGNGTRLTVT.

The chain carries TRBV25-1 and TRBJ2-2, with a possible D match to TRBD1 (6 bases). From germline, CDR1 is MGHDK and CDR2 SYGVNS. The CDR3 is 15 residues long. The CDR3 DNA reads TGTGCGACCCGACAGGCCCTCTCTAACACCGGGGAGCTGTTTTTT. Amino acid sequence: CATRQALSNTGELFF.

The V call is TRBV5-6, the J call TRBJ1-5, with a possible D match to TRBD1 (6 bases). V lost 1 base, J lost 11 bases, and 10 bases lay in between. This CDR3 contains 12 residues. Germline V lookup: CDR1 SGHDT, CDR2 YYEEEE. Here the CDR3 reads CASSLKGGTQHF. CDR3 sequence (DNA): TGTGCCAGCAGCTTGAAAGGGGGTACCCAGCATTTT. The complete variable domain, with remaining parts taken from reference TRBV5-6 and TRBJ1-5, reads DAGVTQSPTHLIKTRGQQVTLRCSPKSGHDTVSWYQQALGQGPQFIFQYYEEEERQRGNFPDRFSGHQFPNYSSELNVNALLLGDSALYLCASSLKGGTQHFGDGTRLSIL.

This clone has more than one count but fewer than ten. V gene TRBV7-9 combines with J gene TRBJ1-1; D gene ambiguous. Germline values: CDR1 SEHNR, CDR2 FQNEAQ (reference sequence). Between the trimmed V and J ends, which lost 5 bases and 5 bases, there was a span of 18 bases. The CDR3 spans 15 residues. The CDR3 is CASSQDPPVKTEAFF. The CDR3 region has the DNA TGTGCCAGCAGCCAGGACCCCCCGGTAAAAACTGAAGCTTTCTTT.

This chain joins TRBV5-1 and TRBJ2-5, with TRBD2 as a possible D gene (6 bases). CDR3 size: 15 residues. Germline values: CDR1 SGHRS, CDR2 YFSETQ. V was shortened by 5 bases and J by 2 bases, with 16 bases between the two germline ends. CDR3 sequence reads: CASRGGLNHQETQYF. CDR3 in DNA: TGCGCCAGCAGGGGGGGTTTGAACCATCAAGAGACCCAGTACTTC.

This sequence joins TRBV6-5 and TRBJ2-1; 7 nucleotides agree with TRBD1. Germline-derived CDR1 and CDR2 are MNHEY and SVGAGI. The CDR3 spans 15 residues. Germline trimming cut 2 bases from V and 8 bases from J; bases unmatched to any gene: 9. In DNA, the CDR3 is TGTGCCAGCAGTTACGAAGGGGGCCCCTCGTATGAGCAGTTCTTC. This encodes CASSYEGGPSYEQFF.

This chain uses TRBV28 with TRBJ1-2, with unresolved D. The CDR3 covers 12 residues. V gave up 5 bases and J gave up 6 bases, with 10 bases separating them. Germline-derived CDR1 and CDR2 are MDHEN and SYDVKM. The CDR3 region is CASSRTGDGYTF. Written as DNA, the CDR3 is TGTGCCAGCAGTAGGACTGGGGATGGCTACACCTTC.